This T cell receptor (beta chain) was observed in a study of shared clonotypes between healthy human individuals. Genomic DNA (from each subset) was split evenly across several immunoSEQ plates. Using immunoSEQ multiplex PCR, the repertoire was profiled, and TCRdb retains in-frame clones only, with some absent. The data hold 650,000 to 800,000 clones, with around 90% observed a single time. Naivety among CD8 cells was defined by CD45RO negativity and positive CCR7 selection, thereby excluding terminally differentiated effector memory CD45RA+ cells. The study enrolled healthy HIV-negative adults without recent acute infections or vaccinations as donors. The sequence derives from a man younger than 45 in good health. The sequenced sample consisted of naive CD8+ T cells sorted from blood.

In DNA form, the CDR3 reads TGTGCCAGCAGCTACTCGGGACTAGCGGGCCACTCACGCTCCTACGAGCAGTACTTC. It codes for CASSYSGLAGHSRSYEQYF. This chain links TRBV27 with TRBJ2-7, with 12 positions matching TRBD2. V gave up 6 bases and J gave up 0 bases; unmatched junction bases: 15. CDR3 size: 19 residues. Germline V gene lookup returns CDR1 MNHEY and CDR2 SMNVEV (reference sequence).